A selection of T cell receptor beta chains follows, all from one sample in a study of cytomegalovirus exposure and HLA in healthy donors. The assay was immunoSEQ multiplex PCR, and TCRdb's table has in-frame clones only and misses some. This sample has some 170,000 clones, with roughly 79% found just once. Specimen: PBMCs. The receptors derive from a woman under 30 in good health and CMV-seropositive. CDR3s include the opening cysteine and the closing phenylalanine or tryptophan. The D gene is left open where the match is weak. Only some rows state a clone size, as once, few, many or a class for expanded clones.

v_call	clone_size	j_call	d_call	cdr3_aa	cdr3_nt
TRBV4-2	NA	TRBJ1-1	NA	CASSPGQMNTEAFF	TGTGCCAGCAGTCCCGGACAGATGAACACTGAAGCTTTCTTT
TRBV18	NA	TRBJ1-2	NA	CASSPPVGRRESDGYTF	TGTGCCAGCTCACCACCGGTGGGCAGAAGGGAGTCCGATGGCTACACCTTC
TRBV27	NA	TRBJ1-1	NA	CASSFDAHRGEAFF	TGTGCCAGCAGTTTCGACGCCCATCGGGGTGAAGCTTTCTTT
TRBV14	once	TRBJ1-3	TRBD1	CASSPVTGGAGNTIYF	TGTGCCAGCAGCCCAGTCACAGGGGGAGCTGGAAACACCATATATTTT
TRBV7-3	NA	TRBJ1-3	NA	CASSSGVTGNTIYF	TGTGCCAGCAGCTCAGGGGTCACTGGAAACACCATATATTTT
TRBV7-2	NA	TRBJ2-3	NA	CASSLEQATDTQYF	TGTGCCAGCAGCTTAGAACAGGCCACAGATACGCAGTATTTT
TRBV7-2	NA	TRBJ2-1	TRBD1	CASSLAIKGALDEQFF	TGTGCCAGCAGCTTAGCGATAAAGGGGGCGCTCGATGAGCAGTTCTTC
TRBV7-2	NA	TRBJ2-1	NA	CASSLALGRGGYNEQFF	TGTGCCAGCAGCTTAGCCCTAGGGCGAGGGGGCTACAATGAGCAGTTCTTC
TRBV27	NA	TRBJ1-4	TRBD1	CASSPDRAPTNEKLFF	TGTGCCAGCAGCCCGGACAGGGCTCCAACTAATGAAAAACTGTTTTTT
TRBV19	NA	TRBJ1-1	NA	CASSLPGLNTEAFF	TGTGCCAGTAGTCTTCCAGGATTGAACACTGAAGCTTTCTTT
TRBV5-1	NA	TRBJ2-7	NA	CASSLGTQPYEQYF	TGCGCCAGCAGCCTAGGGACACAACCCTACGAGCAGTACTTC
TRBV4-3	NA	TRBJ1-2	TRBD1	CASSLGTGEYGYTF	TGCGCCAGCAGCCTTGGGACAGGCGAATATGGCTACACCTTC
TRBV27	NA	TRBJ2-2	NA	CASKTTGELFF	TGTGCCAGTAAAACTACCGGGGAGCTGTTTTTT
TRBV4-3	few	TRBJ2-2	TRBD1	CASSQEVGQGAGELFF	TGCGCCAGCAGCCAAGAAGTCGGGCAGGGGGCCGGGGAGCTGTTTTTT
TRBV28	few	TRBJ1-5	NA	CASRVSNQPQHF	TGTGCCTCCAGGGTTAGCAATCAGCCCCAGCATTTT
TRBV27	NA	TRBJ2-3	NA	CASRSPMRQATTDTQYF	TGTGCCAGCAGATCCCCCATGAGACAGGCGACCACAGATACGCAGTATTTT
TRBV30	NA	TRBJ2-5	NA	CAWSGEGGQETQYF	TGTGCCTGGAGTGGGGAGGGGGGACAAGAGACCCAGTACTTC
TRBV29-1	NA	TRBJ1-2	TRBD1	CSVDIATGTGFGGYTF	TGCAGCGTCGACATCGCGACCGGGACAGGGTTCGGTGGCTACACCTTC
TRBV7-9	NA	TRBJ2-7	TRBD1	CASSPRTGDYEQYF	TGTGCCAGCAGCCCTAGGACAGGGGACTACGAGCAGTACTTC
TRBV4-1	NA	TRBJ2-1	NA	CASSAFGGNEQFF	TGCGCCAGCAGCGCCTTCGGGGGCAATGAGCAGTTCTTC
TRBV5-6	NA	TRBJ2-7	NA	CASSLAEERISYEQYF	TGTGCCAGCAGCTTGGCCGAAGAGCGCATTTCCTACGAGCAGTACTTC
TRBV6-5	NA	TRBJ1-6	TRBD1	CASRETGGLKSPLHF	TGTGCCAGCAGAGAGACAGGGGGCTTGAAATCACCCCTCCACTTT
TRBV9	NA	TRBJ2-3	NA	CASSVVARSTDTQYF	TGTGCCAGCAGCGTCGTAGCCCGCAGCACAGATACGCAGTATTTT
TRBV7-9	NA	TRBJ2-7	NA	CSSSYTGTLHEQYF	TGTTCCAGCAGTTATACCGGGACTCTCCACGAGCAGTACTTC
TRBV5-1	NA	TRBJ1-1	TRBD1	CASSPIPDRMEAFF	TGCGCCAGCAGCCCCATACCGGACAGGATGGAAGCTTTCTTT
TRBV5-5	few	TRBJ1-2	TRBD1	CASSSTGDYGYTF	TGTGCCAGCAGCTCTACAGGGGACTATGGCTACACCTTC
TRBV6-1	NA	TRBJ2-7	TRBD1	CASSGDSYEQYF	TGTGCCAGCAGTGGGGACAGCTACGAGCAGTACTTC
TRBV5-8	NA	TRBJ1-5	TRBD1	CASSFRTGGGSQPQHF	TGTGCCAGCAGCTTTAGGACAGGGGGCGGGAGTCAGCCCCAGCATTTT
TRBV30	NA	TRBJ1-1	NA	CAWSVQSVNTEAFF	TGTGCCTGGAGTGTACAGTCAGTGAACACTGAAGCTTTCTTT
TRBV5-6	NA	TRBJ2-2	TRBD1	CASSSPGQSTGELFF	TGTGCCAGCAGCTCCCCGGGACAGTCCACCGGGGAGCTGTTTTTT
TRBV6-4	medium-sized	TRBJ2-3	TRBD2	CASSGTSGGTDTQYF	TGTGCCAGCAGTGGGACTAGCGGGGGCACAGATACGCAGTATTTT